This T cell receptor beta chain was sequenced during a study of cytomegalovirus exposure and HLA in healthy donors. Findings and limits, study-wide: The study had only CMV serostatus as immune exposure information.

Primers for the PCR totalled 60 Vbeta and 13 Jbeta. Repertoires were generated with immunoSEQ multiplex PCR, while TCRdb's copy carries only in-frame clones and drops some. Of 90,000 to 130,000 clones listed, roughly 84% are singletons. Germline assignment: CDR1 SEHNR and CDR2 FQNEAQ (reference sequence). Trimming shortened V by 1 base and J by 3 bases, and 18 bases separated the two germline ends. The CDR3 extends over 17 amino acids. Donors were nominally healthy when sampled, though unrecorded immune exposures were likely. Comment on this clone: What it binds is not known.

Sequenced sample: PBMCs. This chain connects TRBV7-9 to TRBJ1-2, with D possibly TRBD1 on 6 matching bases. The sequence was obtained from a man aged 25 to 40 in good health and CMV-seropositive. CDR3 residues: CASSLVLYGAGDYGYTF. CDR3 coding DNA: TGTGCCAGCAGCTTAGTTCTCTATGGGGCAGGGGACTATGGCTACACCTTC.